These 2 T cell receptor beta chains originate from one sample sequenced in a study of cytomegalovirus exposure and HLA in healthy donors. 13 Jbeta primers and 60 Vbeta primers were used for the PCR. Method: immunoSEQ multiplex PCR; TCRdb's copy keeps in-frame clones and lacks some. The sample holds 70,000 to 90,000 clones, 84% seen once. The sequencing sample was made of PBMCs. The receptors here all came from a man between 65 and 80 years old in good health and CMV-seropositive.

The genes are TRBV4-2 and TRBJ2-2, with 11 bases lining up with TRBD2. V was clipped by 5 bases and J by 3 bases; unmatched bases: 5. This CDR3 comprises 16 residues. Germline assignment: CDR1 LGHNA and CDR2 YNFKEQ. The CDR3 nucleotides are TGTGCCAGCAGCTTACTAGCGGGGGTGGACACCGGGGAGCTGTTTTTT. This gives the protein CASSLLAGVDTGELFF.

This clone was detected only once. The J gene is TRBJ1-4, the V gene TRBV28; 7 nucleotides agree with TRBD1. This CDR3 region has 14 residues. Germline V gene lookup returns CDR1 MDHEN and CDR2 SYDVKM. J was trimmed by 8 bases and V by 5 bases; bases with no gene match: 8. CDR3 region: CASSPGQAGEKLFF. CDR3 nucleotide sequence: TGTGCCAGCAGTCCTGGACAGGCAGGGGAAAAACTGTTTTTT. The complete variable domain, with remaining parts taken from reference TRBV28 and TRBJ1-4, reads DVKVTQSSRYLVKRTGEKVFLECVQDMDHENMFWYRQDPGLGLRLIYFSYDVKMKEKGDIPEGYSVSREKKERFSLILESASTNQTSMYLCASSPGQAGEKLFFGSGTQLSVL.